This is a list of T cell receptor beta chains from one sample in a study of radiotherapy plus CTLA-4 blockade in lung cancer. Sequenced by immunoSEQ multiplex PCR; TCRdb stores in-frame clones only, minus some. The profile shows 60,000 to 70,000 clones, around four fifths of them singletons. Here the sequenced sample was peripheral blood, taken from a patient treated with radiotherapy plus ipilimumab. Every receptor here comes from a human donor with non-small cell lung cancer who had a partial response to radiotherapy plus ipilimumab. Both conserved end residues are part of each CDR3. D genes are given only for firm matches. For some rows the clone size is stated as once, few or many, or as a class when expanded; others skip it.

clone size	V gene	J gene	CDR3 length	D gene	CDR3 DNA	CDR3 protein
once	TRBV7-2	TRBJ2-2	16	.	TGTGCCAGCAGCTTAGCTCTAGCTGAGGACACCGGGGAGCTGTTTTTT	CASSLALAEDTGELFF
once	TRBV10-3	TRBJ2-5	13	TRBD2	TGTGCCATCAGTGAGCCGGGAGGGCAGACCCAGTACTTC	CAISEPGGQTQYF
few	TRBV19	TRBJ1-2	14	TRBD1	TGTGCCAGTAGGGGGACAGCCCAGGCAAGCGGCTACACCTTC	CASRGTAQASGYTF
.	TRBV11-2	TRBJ2-3	18	TRBD2	TGTGCCAGCAGCCCCGGGATAGCGGGAGGGAAAGGCACAGATACGCAGTATTTT	CASSPGIAGGKGTDTQYF
few	TRBV19	TRBJ2-7	14	.	TGTGCCAGTAGTATGGGCAGATTATCCTACGAGCAGTACTTC	CASSMGRLSYEQYF
.	TRBV28	TRBJ2-1	13	.	TGTGCCAGCAGTTTAGTGCCAGCGATTGAGCAGTTCTTC	CASSLVPAIEQFF
.	TRBV5-1	TRBJ2-6	15	.	TGCGCCAGCAGCTTATCAGCGTCTGGGGCCAACGTCCTGACTTTC	CASSLSASGANVLTF
.	TRBV5-8	TRBJ2-2	15	TRBD1	TGTGCCAGCAGCTGGAAGGGGGCGCGCACCGGGGAGCTGTTTTTT	CASSWKGARTGELFF
.	TRBV10-2	TRBJ2-7	16	.	TGCGCCAGCAGTGATATACACCCTAGCGAAGGGTACGAGCAGTACTTC	CASSDIHPSEGYEQYF
.	TRBV25-1	TRBJ1-2	16	TRBD1	TGTGCCAGCAGTGCTCCTAGGGACAGGGGGGGACGGGGCTACACCTTC	CASSAPRDRGGRGYTF
.	TRBV11-2	TRBJ2-7	15	TRBD2	TGTGCCAGCAGCCCACGACTAGCGGGAGGCTACGAGCAGTACTTC	CASSPRLAGGYEQYF
.	TRBV14	TRBJ2-7	19	.	TGTGCCAGCAGCCAAGGAGATTCCCTAATACAGTGGTGGGTGAGAGAGCAGTACTTC	CASSQGDSLIQWWVREQYF
.	TRBV10-2	TRBJ1-2	14	TRBD1	TGCGCCAGCACCCCAGGGGGCGCCGACTATGGCTACACCTTC	CASTPGGADYGYTF
.	TRBV5-4	TRBJ2-7	14	TRBD1	TGTGCCAGCAGCCCGGGACAGACGTACGACGAGCAGTACTTC	CASSPGQTYDEQYF
.	TRBV5-1	TRBJ1-2	13	TRBD1	TGCGCCAGCGGTAACCAGGGGGCGCGTGGCTACACCTTC	CASGNQGARGYTF
.	TRBV5-5	TRBJ1-2	14	.	TGTGCCAGCAGCTTCGAGGCACGGGGCTATGGCTACACCTTC	CASSFEARGYGYTF
.	TRBV11-2	TRBJ1-1	13	.	TGTGCCAGCAGCTTAGCGGGAAACACTGAAGCTTTCTTT	CASSLAGNTEAFF